This T cell receptor (beta chain) was profiled in a study of CD8 T cells in Susac syndrome. An amount of RNA that ranged from about 0.45 to 1 ug was reverse transcribed with random hexamers. Across 54 Vbeta and 13 Jbeta, TCR beta CDR3 was amplified with immunoSEQ multiplex PCR. One entry per CDR3 protein, called by TCRdb with MiXCR from the immunoSEQ multiplex PCR reads. Of roughly 170,000 distinct CDR3 sequences in the sample, roughly 92% were seen once. This clonotype was recorded once. Trimming took off 5 bases at V and 0 bases at J, with 13 bases between the two ends. The length of the CDR3 is 15 residues. Per the germline V gene, CDR1 is MDHEN and CDR2 is SYDVKM. Isolation of CD8+ and CD4+ T cells was performed negatively, whereas enrichment of TEMRA cells was done by FACS.

The chain employs TRBV28 and TRBJ1-1; D gene unclear. The sequence was obtained from a human donor with multiple sclerosis. Material for sequencing was CD4+ T cells from PBMCs. This CDR3 reads CASSLWSEVNTEAFF. The DNA for the CDR3 is TGTGCCAGCAGTCTCTGGTCCGAGGTGAACACTGAAGCTTTCTTT.